This TCR beta chain was obtained from a study of multiple sclerosis patients with progressive multifocal leukoencephalopathy. The time point denotes: 12 to 13 months of natalizumab therapy. CDR1 is SGHTA, CDR2 FQGTGA, per germline. The V end was cut by 3 bases, the J end by 1 base, with 6 bases between. The CDR3 has 13 residues. Profiling relied on immunoSEQ multiplex PCR, and the TCRdb table lists in-frame clones only, not all of them. Among about 28,000 clones listed, 85% to 90% were seen once. The sample here was PBMCs, taken from a patient treated with natalizumab. The V and J genes are TRBV7-3 and TRBJ1-1, with D hard to call. This clonotype originated in a human donor with multiple sclerosis. CDR3 nucleotide sequence: TGTGCCAGCAGCTTTGGAGGGAACACTGAAGCTTTCTTT. This sequence encodes CASSFGGNTEAFF.